This entry lists 17 T cell receptor beta chains sequenced from one sample in a study of circulating and synovial CD4+ cells in juvenile arthritis. TCRdb's table, derived via immunoSEQ multiplex PCR, lists solely in-frame clones and lacks some. Of about 1,500 clones listed, around 96% are singletons. Source material: CD4+ T cells from synovial fluid. The receptors derive from a human donor with juvenile idiopathic arthritis.

DNA of the CDR3: TGTGCCAGCAGCCAAACCGGGACAGGATATGGCTACACCTTC. It encodes CASSQTGTGYGYTF. This chain uses TRBV5-6 with TRBJ1-2, with 8 bases aligning to TRBD1. This CDR3 has 14 amino acids. CDR1 is SGHDT, CDR2 YYEEEE, per germline. J was trimmed by 5 bases and V by 4 bases; bases with no gene match: 7. The entire variable domain, with the rest obtained from reference TRBV5-6 and TRBJ1-2, is as follows: DAGVTQSPTHLIKTRGQQVTLRCSPKSGHDTVSWYQQALGQGPQFIFQYYEEEERQRGNFPDRFSGHQFPNYSSELNVNALLLGDSALYLCASSQTGTGYGYTFGSGTRLTVV.

This clone was detected once. This chain connects TRBV30 to TRBJ1-5; no reliable D call. From germline, CDR1 is GTSNPN and CDR2 SVGIG (reference sequence). V lost 0 bases and J lost 6, with 9 bases in between. The CDR3 contains 13 residues. The CDR3 region has the DNA TGTGCCTGGAGTGTACGAGGGTTTCAGCCCCAGCATTTT. Protein product: CAWSVRGFQPQHF.

This chain uses TRBV18 with TRBJ2-1, with 9 bases fitting TRBD2. Trimming at V came to 0 bases and at J to 6 bases, leaving 9 bases not matched to a gene. Germline V CDR1 and CDR2: KGHSH, LQKENI. CDR3 length: 17 residues. The CDR3 spells CASSPPLQGLASNEQFF. The CDR3 nucleotides are TGTGCCAGCTCACCACCATTACAGGGACTAGCCTCCAATGAGCAGTTCTTC.

The chain's CDR3 is CASSHSGASNEQYF. Here the CDR3 DNA reads TGTGCCAGCAGCCATTCGGGAGCTTCCAACGAGCAGTACTTC. The chain has TRBV4-2 and TRBJ2-7; a possible D gene is TRBD2 (6 bases). The CDR3 sequence is 14 residues long. Trimming took off 3 bases at V and 5 bases at J, with 14 bases between the two ends. From germline, CDR1 is LGHNA and CDR2 YNFKEQ.

In this sample, this clone turned up once. The chain links TRBV18 to TRBJ1-5; D ambiguous. The CDR3 spans 16 residues. The germline CDR1 and CDR2 sequences are KGHSH and LQKENI. Between the trimmed V and J ends, which lost 0 bases and 1 base, there was a span of 10 bases. The CDR3 is CASSPPRGGSNQPQHF. The CDR3 coding sequence is TGTGCCAGCTCACCACCCCGAGGCGGGAGCAATCAGCCCCAGCATTTT.

The rearrangement joins TRBV7-3 to TRBJ2-2, with 9 bases matching TRBD2. Unmatched junction bases numbered 5, after V lost 4 bases and J lost 8 bases. Germline CDR1 and CDR2: SGHTA and FQGTGA. The CDR3 is 14 amino acids. The DNA of the CDR3 is TGTGCCAGCAGCTCTGGCACTAGCGGGGGGGAGCTGTTTTTT. It encodes CASSSGTSGGELFF.

The chain combines TRBV6-6 with TRBJ2-1, with D possibly being TRBD1 (5 bases). The CDR3 runs to 13 residues. V lost 5 bases and J 5 bases, leaving 10 bases between the germline ends. Germline CDR1 MNHNY, CDR2 SVGAGI (reference sequence). CDR3 nucleotide sequence: TGTGCCAGCAGTCCAGGACACAACAATGAGCAGTTCTTC. Encoded protein: CASSPGHNNEQFF.

This clone has just a few counts. This chain uses TRBV6-1 with TRBJ1-1; 9 nucleotides line up with TRBD1. Germline V gives CDR1 MNHNS, CDR2 SASEGT. V dropped 3 bases and J dropped 2; count of bases not matched to a gene: 7. This CDR3 is 16 amino acids long. CDR3 coding DNA: TGTGCCAGCAGTGAGGGGACAGGGTGGGGAAACACTGAAGCTTTCTTT. It encodes CASSEGTGWGNTEAFF.

The chain joins TRBV5-1 to TRBJ2-7, with D tentatively TRBD2 (6 bases). V lost 0 bases to trimming and J lost 5 bases, with 15 bases between them. This CDR3 contains 15 residues. Germline CDR1 and CDR2: SGHRS and YFSETQ. The CDR3: CASSLVGGVGNEQYF. The CDR3 DNA is TGCGCCAGCAGCTTGGTCGGCGGGGTTGGCAACGAGCAGTACTTC.

This chain connects TRBV29-1 to TRBJ2-3, with D possibly matching TRBD2 (6 bases). CDR3 length: 14 residues. Trimming took 4 bases from V and 6 from J, leaving 17 bases between them. Germline loops: CDR1 SQVTM, CDR2 ANQGSEA. CDR3 residues: CSVAVEGREDTQYF. CDR3 DNA sequence: TGCAGCGTTGCTGTGGAGGGTCGAGAGGATACGCAGTATTTT.

CDR3 in DNA: TGTGCCAGCAGTTTTGGACTAGCGGGGGTCAATGAGCAGTTCTTC. It is translated as CASSFGLAGVNEQFF. The chain uses TRBV27 and TRBJ2-1, with 13 nucleotides matching TRBD2. The germline CDR1 and CDR2 sequences are MNHEY and SMNVEV (reference sequence). The CDR3 runs to 15 residues. V lost 3 bases and J lost 6; bases outside the gene matches: 2.

The V call is TRBV11-3, the J call TRBJ1-1, with 11 positions matching TRBD1. V gave up 1 base and J gave up 5 bases; unmatched junction bases: 3. Per the germline V gene, CDR1 is SGHNT and CDR2 is YENEEA. The CDR3 extends over 15 amino acids. Written as DNA, the CDR3 is TGTGCCAGCAGCTTAGGGACAGGGGGCTTAACTGAAGCTTTCTTT. It codes for CASSLGTGGLTEAFF.

The rearrangement links TRBV5-1 to TRBJ2-1, with 7 bases aligning to TRBD2. V lost 2 bases to trimming and J lost 0 bases; unmatched junction nucleotides: 2. In germline, CDR1 is SGHRS, CDR2 YFSETQ. This CDR3 is 15 amino acids long. The CDR3 DNA follows: TGCGCCAGCAGCTTAGCGGGAAGCTCCTACAATGAGCAGTTCTTC. Translating it yields CASSLAGSSYNEQFF.

The chain employs TRBV5-1 and TRBJ2-7; D possibly corresponds to TRBD1 (6 bases). In germline, CDR1 is SGHRS, CDR2 YFSETQ. CDR3 size: 13 residues. Trimming left V 5 bases short and J 2 bases short, with 11 bases between. CDR3 sequence: CASRRQETYEQYF. DNA of the CDR3: TGCGCCAGCAGAAGACAGGAGACCTACGAGCAGTACTTC.

The chain recombines TRBV19 with TRBJ2-1, with D perhaps matching TRBD1 (5 bases). Trimming pared 7 bases from V and 7 bases from J, leaving 17 bases between. The CDR3 extends over 14 amino acids. The germline gives CDR1 LNHDA, CDR2 SQIVND (reference sequence). This chain's CDR3 is CASTRTWRDNEQFF. The CDR3 coding sequence is TGTGCCAGTACCAGGACATGGAGAGATAATGAGCAGTTCTTC.

The chain employs TRBV28 and TRBJ1-2; TRBD1 aligns across 9 bases. V dropped 3 bases and J dropped 3; count of bases not matched to a gene: 8. This CDR3 is built from 16 residues. Germline CDR1 and CDR2: MDHEN and SYDVKM. CDR3 loop: CASSLVTGGRDYGYTF. Written as DNA, the CDR3 is TGTGCCAGCAGTTTGGTGACAGGGGGGAGGGACTATGGCTACACCTTC.

The chain combines TRBV2 with TRBJ2-7; no clear D gene. This CDR3 has 11 residues. The germline V gene encodes CDR1 SNHLY and CDR2 FYNNEI. The V end lost 5 bases, the J end lost 0 bases, and 2 bases lay between the germline ends. CDR3 sequence: CASSYSYEQYF. In DNA, the CDR3 is TGTGCCAGCAGTTACTCCTACGAGCAGTACTTC.